Listed here are 18 T cell receptor beta chains from one sample, sequenced in a study of CD8+CD57+ T cells in acquired aplastic anemia. Template material for TCR beta VDJ and CDR3 profiling consisted of genomic DNA. From the reads, TCRdb called clonotypes with MiXCR, one entry per CDR3 protein. The sample lists 150,000 to 200,000 distinct CDR3 sequences, around 66% occurring once. Sequenced: sorted CD4+, CD8+, or CD8+CD57+ T cells (not recorded which) from PBMCs. These receptors were obtained from a human donor with severe aplastic anemia or a healthy control (not recorded which).

This clonotype was found a few times. The chain joins TRBV9 to TRBJ2-7; 9 bases are a match to TRBD1. The V segment lost 3 bases and the J segment 0 bases; nucleotides outside the gene matches: 4. Germline V gene lookup returns CDR1 SGDLS and CDR2 YYNGEE. The CDR3 spans 15 residues. CDR3 loop: CASSGWTGVSYEQYF. The CDR3 DNA sequence: TGTGCCAGCAGCGGATGGACAGGGGTCTCCTACGAGCAGTACTTC.

The V and J genes are TRBV7-2 and TRBJ2-7, with D uncertain. Trimming removed 5 bases from V and 1 base from J, with 9 bases in between. The germline gives CDR1 SGHTA, CDR2 FQGNSA. This CDR3 is 13 amino acids long. The CDR3 sequence: CASSHGRSYEQYF. In nucleotides, the CDR3 is TGTGCCAGCAGCCACGGACGGTCCTACGAGCAGTACTTC.

The gene calls are TRBV11-2 and TRBJ2-7, with TRBD1 identical over 12 bases. Germline V gene data show CDR1 as SGHAT and CDR2 as FQNNGV. Trimming at V came to 5 bases and at J to 3 bases, leaving 8 bases not matched to a gene. The CDR3 spans 16 residues. The CDR3 bases are TGTGCCAGCAGCCCCGGGACAGGGGGCAGTTTCTACGAGCAGTACTTC. Residues: CASSPGTGGSFYEQYF.

For this clonotype: Germline and junction disagree at one end, which may indicate a read error. V gene TRBV6-1 combines with J gene TRBJ2-3, with TRBD1 identical over 12 bases. The length of the CDR3 is 17 residues. The germline CDR1 and CDR2 sequences are MNHNS and SASEGT. The CDR3 sequence: CAISGGQGAIGTDTQYF. In DNA, the CDR3 is TGTGCCATCAGTGGGGGACAGGGGGCGATAGGCACAGATACGCAGTATTTT.

The CDR3 region has the DNA TGTGCCAGCAGCTTAGGGTCGGGGGGGCCTTACGAGGCGCAGTATTTT. Protein sequence: CASSLGSGGPYEAQYF. J is TRBJ2-3 and V is TRBV7-2; 8 bases match TRBD2. The CDR3 runs to 16 residues. V shed 1 base and J 10 bases; nucleotides not matched to a gene: 13. Germline V gene lookup returns CDR1 SGHTA and CDR2 FQGNSA.

The chain uses TRBV24-1 and TRBJ1-5; no definite D call. The germline V and J ends were trimmed by 3 bases and 7 bases, with 12 bases remaining between them. Germline V gene data show CDR1 as KGHDR and CDR2 as SFDVKD. The CDR3 totals 14 residues. CDR3 sequence reads: CATSDKTLGQPQHF. CDR3 in DNA: TGTGCCACCAGTGATAAAACCCTGGGGCAGCCCCAGCATTTT.

About this clonotype: One junction end disagrees with the germline gene, perhaps due to a read error. The genes are TRBV10-3 and TRBJ1-2, with D possibly being TRBD1 (5 bases). The CDR3 covers 14 residues. Germline V gives CDR1 ENHRY, CDR2 SYGVKD. CDR3 coding DNA: TGTGCCAGCAGTTACTCCCAGGGACTGTATGGCTACACCTTC. This codes for CASSYSQGLYGYTF.

The gene calls are TRBV20-1 and TRBJ2-7; possibly TRBD1 for D (6 bases). V shed 6 bases and J shed 1 base, with 13 bases lying between them. The CDR3 length is 13 residues. Per the germline V gene, CDR1 is DFQATT and CDR2 is SNEGSKA (reference sequence). The chain's CDR3 is CSARRQESYEQYF. DNA for the CDR3: TGCAGTGCAAGGAGACAGGAGTCCTACGAGCAGTACTTC.

As regards this clonotype: At one end the junction does not follow the germline gene, possibly because of a read error. V is TRBV9 and J is TRBJ2-2, with 7 bases identical to TRBD1. This CDR3 region has 14 residues. CDR1 and CDR2 (germline): SGDLS, YYNGEE. The CDR3 nucleotides are TGTGCCGGCAGCGTCGGGACAGACACCGGGGAGCTGTTTTTT. It translates to CAGSVGTDTGELFF.

This sequence joins TRBV6-5 and TRBJ1-1; 11 nucleotides align to TRBD1. The junction had 6 bases not matched to a gene; V was cut back by 5 bases and J by 4 bases. Germline V gene lookup returns CDR1 MNHEY and CDR2 SVGAGI. The CDR3 has 15 residues. The CDR3 loop reads CASSEMGQGVTEAFF. Written as DNA, the CDR3 is TGTGCCAGCAGTGAAATGGGACAGGGGGTCACTGAAGCTTTCTTT.

The chain recombines TRBV7-3 with TRBJ1-2, with D maybe TRBD1 (6 bases). Germline lookup yields CDR1 SGHTA and CDR2 FQGTGA. V was trimmed by 2 bases and J by 7 bases, leaving 11 bases between them. The CDR3 contains 13 residues. CDR3 coding DNA: TGTGCCAGCAGCTTACAGGGGTTCCCTGGCTACACCTTC. It encodes CASSLQGFPGYTF.

This clonotype appeared a few times. This chain connects TRBV29-1 to TRBJ1-2, with a tentative D call TRBD1 (5 bases). V dropped 8 bases and J dropped 4 bases, with 14 bases sitting between them. The V gene's germline CDR1 is SQVTM and CDR2 ANQGSEA. CDR3 length equals 12 residues. The CDR3 DNA sequence: TGCAGCATAAGCAGGGATTCCTATGGCTACACCTTC. Protein product: CSISRDSYGYTF.

The chain uses TRBV7-9 and TRBJ2-7; 8 bases are a match to TRBD1. Unmatched junction bases numbered 6, after V lost 5 bases and J lost 3 bases. Germline CDR1 SEHNR, CDR2 FQNEAQ (reference sequence). This CDR3 comprises 14 residues. The CDR3 region is CASSPRGRLYEQYF. The DNA of the CDR3 is TGTGCCAGCAGCCCCAGGGGGCGGCTCTACGAGCAGTACTTC.

The chain links TRBV6-1 to TRBJ1-1; D unclear. V gave up 4 bases and J gave up 0 bases, with 6 bases separating them. Germline V gives CDR1 MNHNS, CDR2 SASEGT. CDR3 length equals 13 residues. The DNA of the CDR3 is TGTGCCAGCAGTGCAAGGATGAACACTGAAGCTTTCTTT. It yields the protein CASSARMNTEAFF.

The rearrangement links TRBV5-1 to TRBJ2-7; D is undetermined. With 0 bases removed from V and 1 base from J, the gap between germline ends came to 11 bases. Germline assignment: CDR1 SGHRS and CDR2 YFSETQ. This CDR3 comprises 15 residues. CDR3 loop: CASSLDSSNSYEQYF. CDR3 DNA sequence: TGCGCCAGCAGCTTGGATTCCAGTAATTCCTACGAGCAGTACTTC. The full variable domain, in which reference TRBV5-1 and TRBJ2-7 provide the parts outside the CDR3, is KAGVTQTPRYLIKTRGQQVTLSCSPISGHRSVSWYQQTPGQGLQFLFEYFSETQRNKGNFPGRFSGRQFSNSRSEMNVSTLELGDSALYLCASSLDSSNSYEQYFGPGTRLTVT.

This clonotype was picked up a small number of times. The chain joins TRBV15 to TRBJ2-5, with 15 nucleotides matching TRBD2. Germline CDR1 is LNHNV and CDR2 is YYDKDF (reference sequence). This CDR3 contains 15 residues. J gave up 7 bases and V 5 bases, and 5 bases lay outside the gene matches. CDR3 residues: CATSPGLAGGGTQYF. CDR3 bases: TGTGCCACCAGCCCGGGACTAGCGGGGGGAGGGACCCAGTACTTC.

The chain is built from TRBV9 and TRBJ1-1, with 8 bases identical to TRBD1. The J segment lost 1 base and the V segment lost 3 bases, leaving 5 bases of the junction unmatched. The CDR3 extends over 15 amino acids. Looked up from germline, CDR1 is SGDLS and CDR2 is YYNGEE. The CDR3 coding sequence is TGTGCCAGCAGCGCCGACAGGGGAGAGAACACTGAAGCTTTCTTT. It codes for CASSADRGENTEAFF. The full variable domain, in which reference TRBV9 and TRBJ1-1 provide the parts outside the CDR3, is DSGVTQTPKHLITATGQRVTLRCSPRSGDLSVYWYQQSLDQGLQFLIQYYNGEERAKGNILERFSAQQFPDLHSELNLSSLELGDSALYFCASSADRGENTEAFFGQGTRLTVV.

The rearrangement links TRBV20-1 to TRBJ2-7; D possibly uses TRBD1 or TRBD2 (6 bases each). CDR1 is DFQATT and CDR2 is SNEGSKA in the germline V gene (reference sequence). This CDR3 is built from 13 residues. V lost 5 bases to trimming and J lost 4 bases, with 15 bases between them. CDR3 region: CSARGRKDYEQYF. The CDR3 DNA is TGCAGTGCTCGGGGGCGGAAGGATTACGAGCAGTACTTC.